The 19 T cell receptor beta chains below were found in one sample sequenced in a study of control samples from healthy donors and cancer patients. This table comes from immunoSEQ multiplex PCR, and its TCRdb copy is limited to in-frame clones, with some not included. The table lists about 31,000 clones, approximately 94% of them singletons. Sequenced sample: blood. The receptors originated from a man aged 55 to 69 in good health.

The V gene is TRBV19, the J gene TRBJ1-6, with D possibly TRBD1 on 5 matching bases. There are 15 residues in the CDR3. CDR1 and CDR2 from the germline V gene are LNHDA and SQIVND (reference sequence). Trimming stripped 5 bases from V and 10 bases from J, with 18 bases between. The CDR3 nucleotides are TGTGCCAGTAGTCTAGGAGGGGCAATCTGGTCACCCCTCCACTTT. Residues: CASSLGGAIWSPLHF.

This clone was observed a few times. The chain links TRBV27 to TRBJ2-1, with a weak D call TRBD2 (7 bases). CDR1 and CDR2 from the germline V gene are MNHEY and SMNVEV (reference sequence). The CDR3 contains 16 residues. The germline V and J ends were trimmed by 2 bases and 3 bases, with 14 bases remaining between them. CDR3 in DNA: TGTGCCAGCAGTTTACTGGGGGGGGCCCTCTACAATGAGCAGTTCTTC. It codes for CASSLLGGALYNEQFF.

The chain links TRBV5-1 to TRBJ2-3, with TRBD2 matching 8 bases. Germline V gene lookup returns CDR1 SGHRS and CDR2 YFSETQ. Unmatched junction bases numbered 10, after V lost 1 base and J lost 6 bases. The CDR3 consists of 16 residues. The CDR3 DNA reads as TGCGCCAGCAGCTTGAGAGCGGGGGCCAACTCGGATACGCAGTATTTT. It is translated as CASSLRAGANSDTQYF.

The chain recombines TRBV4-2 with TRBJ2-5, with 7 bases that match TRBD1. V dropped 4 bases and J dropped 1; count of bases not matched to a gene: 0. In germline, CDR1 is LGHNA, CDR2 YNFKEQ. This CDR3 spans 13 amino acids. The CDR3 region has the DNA TGTGCCAGCAGCCGGGACAGCCAAGAGACCCAGTACTTC. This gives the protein CASSRDSQETQYF.

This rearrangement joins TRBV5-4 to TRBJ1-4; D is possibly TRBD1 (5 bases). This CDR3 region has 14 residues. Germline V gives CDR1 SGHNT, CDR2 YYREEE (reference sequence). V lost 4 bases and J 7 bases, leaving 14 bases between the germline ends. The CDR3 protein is CASSATLDSEKLFF. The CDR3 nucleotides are TGTGCCAGCAGCGCAACCTTAGACAGTGAAAAACTGTTTTTT.

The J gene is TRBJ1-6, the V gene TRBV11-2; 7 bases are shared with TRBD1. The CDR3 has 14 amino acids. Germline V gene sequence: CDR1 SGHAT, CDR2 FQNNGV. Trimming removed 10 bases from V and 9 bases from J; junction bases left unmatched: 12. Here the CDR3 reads CATGLETGLSPLHF. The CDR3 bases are TGTGCCACCGGCTTGGAGACAGGGCTTTCACCCCTCCACTTT. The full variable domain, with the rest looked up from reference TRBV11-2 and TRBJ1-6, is EAGVAQSPRYKIIEKRQSVAFWCNPISGHATLYWYQQILGQGPKLLIQFQNNGVVDDSQLPKDRFSAERLKGVDSTLKIQPAKLEDSAVYLCATGLETGLSPLHFGNGTRLTVT.

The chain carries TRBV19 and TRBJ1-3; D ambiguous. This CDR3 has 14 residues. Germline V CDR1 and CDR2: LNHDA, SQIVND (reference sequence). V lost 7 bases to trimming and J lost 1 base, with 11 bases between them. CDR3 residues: CASITPTSGNTIYF. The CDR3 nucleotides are TGTGCCAGTATCACCCCGACATCTGGAAACACCATATATTTT.

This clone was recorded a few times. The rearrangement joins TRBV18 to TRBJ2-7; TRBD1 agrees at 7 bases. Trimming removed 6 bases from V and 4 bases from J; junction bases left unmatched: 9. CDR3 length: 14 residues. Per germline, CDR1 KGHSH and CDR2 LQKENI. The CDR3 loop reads CASSQGGKKYEQYF. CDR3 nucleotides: TGTGCCAGCTCCCAAGGGGGCAAGAAATACGAGCAGTACTTC.

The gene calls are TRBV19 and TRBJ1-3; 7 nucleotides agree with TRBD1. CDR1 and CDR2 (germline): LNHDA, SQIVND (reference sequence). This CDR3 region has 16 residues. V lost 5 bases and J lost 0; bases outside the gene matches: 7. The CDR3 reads CASSRAGTDSGNTIYF. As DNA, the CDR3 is TGTGCCAGTAGTCGAGCAGGGACAGACTCTGGAAACACCATATATTTT. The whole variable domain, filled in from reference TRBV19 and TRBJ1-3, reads DGGITQSPKYLFRKEGQNVTLSCEQNLNHDAMYWYRQDPGQGLRLIYYSQIVNDFQKGDIAEGYSVSREKKESFPLTVTSAQKNPTAFYLCASSRAGTDSGNTIYFGEGSWLTVV.

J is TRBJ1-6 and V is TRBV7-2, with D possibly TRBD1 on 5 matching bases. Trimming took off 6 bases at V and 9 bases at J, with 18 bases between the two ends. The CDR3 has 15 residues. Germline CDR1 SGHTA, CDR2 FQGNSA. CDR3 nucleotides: TGTGCCAGCAGTCCGGGACCCAATATGGGTTCACCCCTCCACTTT. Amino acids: CASSPGPNMGSPLHF.

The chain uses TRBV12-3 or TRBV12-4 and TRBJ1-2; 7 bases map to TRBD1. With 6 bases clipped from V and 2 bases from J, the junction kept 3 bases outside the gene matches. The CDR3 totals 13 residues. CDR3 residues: CASSPGQNYGYTF. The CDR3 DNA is TGTGCCAGCAGCCCGGGACAGAACTATGGCTACACCTTC.

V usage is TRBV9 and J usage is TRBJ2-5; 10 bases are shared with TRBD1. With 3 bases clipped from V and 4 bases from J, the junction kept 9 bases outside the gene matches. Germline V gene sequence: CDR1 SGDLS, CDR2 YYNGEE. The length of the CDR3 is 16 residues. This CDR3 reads CASSAPGQGFRETQYF. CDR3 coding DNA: TGTGCCAGCAGCGCCCCGGGACAGGGGTTCCGAGAGACCCAGTACTTC.

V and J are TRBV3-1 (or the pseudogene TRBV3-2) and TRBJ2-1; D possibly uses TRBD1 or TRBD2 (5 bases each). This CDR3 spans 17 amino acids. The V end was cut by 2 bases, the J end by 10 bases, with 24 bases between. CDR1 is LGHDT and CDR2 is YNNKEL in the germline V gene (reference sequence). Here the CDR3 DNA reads TGTGCCAGCAGCCAAACTGAAACCGGGACCGACCCTGAAGAGCAGTTCTTC. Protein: CASSQTETGTDPEEQFF.

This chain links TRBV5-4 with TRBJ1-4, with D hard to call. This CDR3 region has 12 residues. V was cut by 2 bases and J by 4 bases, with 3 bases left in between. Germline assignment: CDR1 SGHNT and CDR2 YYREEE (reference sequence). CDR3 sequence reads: CASSFFNEKLFF. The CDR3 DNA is TGTGCCAGCAGCTTTTTTAATGAAAAACTGTTTTTT.

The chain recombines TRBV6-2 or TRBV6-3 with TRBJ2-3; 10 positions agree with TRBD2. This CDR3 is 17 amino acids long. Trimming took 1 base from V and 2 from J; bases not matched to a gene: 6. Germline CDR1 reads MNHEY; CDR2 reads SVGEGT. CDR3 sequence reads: CASSYFLAGGLTDTQYF. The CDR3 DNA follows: TGTGCCAGCAGTTACTTCTTAGCGGGGGGCCTCACAGATACGCAGTATTTT.

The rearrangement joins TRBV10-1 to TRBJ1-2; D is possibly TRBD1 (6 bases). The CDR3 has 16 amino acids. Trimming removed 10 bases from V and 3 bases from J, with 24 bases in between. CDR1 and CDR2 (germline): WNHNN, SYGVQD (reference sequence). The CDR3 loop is CATPWGGLGADYGYTF. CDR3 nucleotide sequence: TGCGCCACGCCCTGGGGGGGGCTGGGGGCGGACTATGGCTACACCTTC.

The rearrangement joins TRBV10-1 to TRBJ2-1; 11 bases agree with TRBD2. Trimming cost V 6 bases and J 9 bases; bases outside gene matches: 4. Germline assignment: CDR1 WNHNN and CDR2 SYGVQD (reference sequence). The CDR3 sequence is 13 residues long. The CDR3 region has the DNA TGCGCCAGCAGCGGTAGCGGGGGGGGTGAGCAGTTCTTC. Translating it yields CASSGSGGGEQFF.

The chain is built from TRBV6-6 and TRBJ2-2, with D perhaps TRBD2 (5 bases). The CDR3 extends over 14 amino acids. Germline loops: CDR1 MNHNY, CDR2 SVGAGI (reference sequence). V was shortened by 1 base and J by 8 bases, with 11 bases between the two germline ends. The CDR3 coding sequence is TGTGCCAGCAGTTACTTGGCGGGCACAGGGGAGCTGTTTTTT. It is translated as CASSYLAGTGELFF.

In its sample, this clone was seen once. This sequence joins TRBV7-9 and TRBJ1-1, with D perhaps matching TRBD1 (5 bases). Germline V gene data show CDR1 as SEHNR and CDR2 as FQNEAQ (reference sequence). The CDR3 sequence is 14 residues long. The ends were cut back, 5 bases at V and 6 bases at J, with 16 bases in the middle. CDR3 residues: CASSVGLQVPEAFF. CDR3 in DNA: TGTGCCAGCAGCGTGGGGCTACAGGTCCCTGAAGCTTTCTTT.